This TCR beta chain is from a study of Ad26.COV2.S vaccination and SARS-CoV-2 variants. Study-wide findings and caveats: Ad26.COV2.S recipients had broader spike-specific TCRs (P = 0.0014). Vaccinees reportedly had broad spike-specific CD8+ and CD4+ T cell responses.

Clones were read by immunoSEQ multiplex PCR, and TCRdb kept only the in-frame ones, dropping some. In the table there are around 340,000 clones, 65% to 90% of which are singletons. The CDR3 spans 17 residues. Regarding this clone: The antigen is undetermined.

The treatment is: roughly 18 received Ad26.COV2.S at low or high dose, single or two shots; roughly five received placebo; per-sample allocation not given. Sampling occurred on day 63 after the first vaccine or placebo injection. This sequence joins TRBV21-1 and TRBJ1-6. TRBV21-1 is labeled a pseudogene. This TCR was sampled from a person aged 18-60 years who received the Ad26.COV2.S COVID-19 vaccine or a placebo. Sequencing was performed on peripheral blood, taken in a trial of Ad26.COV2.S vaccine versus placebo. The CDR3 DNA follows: TGTGCCAGCTACTCTCATGCGGGAGGCTCCTATAATTCACCCCTCCACTTT. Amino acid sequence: CASYSHAGGSYNSPLHF.